The sequence of this T cell receptor beta chain was determined in a study of shared clonotypes between healthy human individuals. For this clone: The sample has other DNA sequences that encode this CDR3 too.

Germline-derived CDR1 and CDR2 are MDHEN and SYDVKM. The V and J ends lost 5 bases and 2 bases respectively, with 9 bases between them. The CDR3 spans 13 residues. Assay used: immunoSEQ multiplex PCR; TCRdb lists only in-frame clones, some missing. The table has roughly 650,000 clones, 95% to 98% seen once. The sequencing input was naive CD4+ T cells sorted from blood. The subset denotes: CD45RA+ positively selected. This rearrangement joins TRBV28 to TRBJ2-5; the D gene is possibly TRBD1 (6 bases). The clonotype comes from a woman in her thirties in good health. Here the CDR3 reads CASSTGQQETQYF. Here the CDR3 DNA reads TGTGCCAGCAGTACCGGACAGCAAGAGACCCAGTACTTC.